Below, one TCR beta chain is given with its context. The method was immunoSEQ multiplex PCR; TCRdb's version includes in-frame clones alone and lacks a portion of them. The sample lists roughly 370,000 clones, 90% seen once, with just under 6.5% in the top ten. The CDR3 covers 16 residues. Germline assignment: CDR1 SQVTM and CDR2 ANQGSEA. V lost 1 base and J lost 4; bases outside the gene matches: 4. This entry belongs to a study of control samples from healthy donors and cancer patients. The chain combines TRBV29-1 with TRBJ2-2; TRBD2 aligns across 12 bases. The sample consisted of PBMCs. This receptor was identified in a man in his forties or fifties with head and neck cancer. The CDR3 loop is CSVEVGTSGRTGELFF. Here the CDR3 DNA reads TGCAGCGTTGAAGTCGGGACTAGCGGGCGCACCGGGGAGCTGTTTTTT.